A single sample is the source of the 10 T cell receptor beta chains below, sequenced in a study of T cells in Graves' hyperthyroidism and ophthalmopathy. TCR beta CDR3 regions were amplified from RNA transcripts. With the HTBI primer set, the TCR CDR3 went through a first round of RT-PCR. From the multiplex PCR reads, TCRdb called clonotypes with MiXCR, one entry per CDR3 protein. This table holds around 540,000 distinct CDR3 sequences, more than 15% found once. What was sequenced was blood. The receptor set was obtained from a woman in her 30s with Graves' ophthalmopathy.

The chain joins TRBV6-2 or TRBV6-3 to TRBJ2-6; the D gene is possibly TRBD1 (6 bases). The ends were cut back, 7 bases at V and 0 bases at J, with 10 bases in the middle. Per germline, CDR1 MNHEY and CDR2 SVGEGT. This CDR3 contains 15 residues. The DNA for the CDR3 is TGTGCCAGCAACAAGGGGGACTCTGGGGCCAACGTCCTGACTTTC. Translating it yields CASNKGDSGANVLTF.

This clonotype was observed many times. The J gene is TRBJ2-1, the V gene TRBV29-1; 9 positions match TRBD1. Germline assignment: CDR1 SQVTM and CDR2 ANQGSEA. The CDR3 has 14 amino acids. V lost 6 bases, J lost 0 bases, and 3 bases stayed unmatched. CDR3: CSVLGQGSYNEQFF. The CDR3 DNA follows: TGCAGCGTGCTGGGACAGGGCTCCTACAATGAGCAGTTCTTC.

The CDR3 DNA reads as TGTGCCAGCAGCCAGGCAGGGGCGAGCTCCTACAATGAGCAGTTCTTC. It specifies CASSQAGASSYNEQFF. The J gene is TRBJ2-1, the V gene TRBV2, with a weak D call TRBD1 (6 bases). The CDR3 covers 16 residues. The germline gives CDR1 SNHLY, CDR2 FYNNEI. The ends were cut back, 6 bases at V and 0 bases at J, with 15 bases in the middle. The full variable domain, completed using reference TRBV2 and TRBJ2-1, is EPEVTQTPSHQVTQMGQEVILRCVPISNHLYFYWYRQILGQKVEFLVSFYNNEISEKSEIFDDQFSVERPDGSNFTLKIRSTKLEDSAMYFCASSQAGASSYNEQFFGPGTRLTVL.

The V gene is TRBV4-3, the J gene TRBJ2-1, with no clear D. CDR1 LGHNA and CDR2 YSLEER come from the germline V gene. Trimming pared 0 bases from V and 4 bases from J, leaving 13 bases between. The CDR3 runs 16 residues. The CDR3 loop reads CASSQDVAVGYNEQFF. The CDR3 nucleotides are TGCGCCAGCAGCCAAGATGTAGCCGTGGGGTACAATGAGCAGTTCTTC.

This clonotype was counted at least ten times. This sequence joins TRBV29-1 and TRBJ2-3; weak D call: TRBD1 (6 bases). CDR1 and CDR2 (germline): SQVTM, ANQGSEA. The CDR3 spans 15 residues. V was clipped by 6 bases and J by 6 bases, with 22 bases between them. CDR3 in DNA: TGCAGCGTGACTATAGGGGGAACACAGGCGGATACGCAGTATTTT. Residues: CSVTIGGTQADTQYF.

The DNA of the CDR3 is TGCAGTGCTAGTCCGGGAATTGCGGACGGGGAGCTGTTTTTT. This encodes CSASPGIADGELFF. The J gene is TRBJ2-2, the V gene TRBV20-1, with a tentative D call TRBD2 (5 bases). Germline CDR1 reads DFQATT; CDR2 reads SNEGSKA (reference sequence). V dropped 3 bases and J dropped 7 bases, with 15 bases sitting between them. The CDR3 sequence is 14 residues long.

This clonotype was observed a few times. The chain recombines TRBV20-1 with TRBJ2-1; D might be TRBD2 (6 bases). V shed 0 bases and J shed 1 base, with 13 bases lying between them. CDR3 length: 16 residues. The germline V gene has CDR1 DFQATT and CDR2 SNEGSKA (reference sequence). The CDR3 region has the DNA TGCAGTGCTAGAGATTTGATTAGCGGATCCTACAATGAGCAGTTCTTC. This sequence encodes CSARDLISGSYNEQFF.

This clonotype was seen a few times. The chain recombines TRBV7-8 with TRBJ2-5; TRBD2 matches 9 bases. Per the germline V gene, CDR1 is SGHVS and CDR2 is FQNEAQ. The CDR3 length is 19 residues. Losses at the gene ends were 2 bases for V and 3 bases for J; bases not matched to a gene: 16. CDR3 DNA sequence: TGTGCCAGCAGCTTAAGTACAGGGAGGTCGCTAGCGGGAAAAGAGACCCAGTACTTC. This codes for CASSLSTGRSLAGKETQYF.

This clonotype was found a few times. The rearrangement uses TRBV4-1 and TRBJ2-7, with a tentative D call TRBD2 (6 bases). Trimming pared 4 bases from V and 3 bases from J, leaving 13 bases between. The length of the CDR3 is 14 residues. Looked up from germline, CDR1 is MGHRA and CDR2 is YSYEKL. CDR3 DNA sequence: TGCGCCAGCAGCCGGAGCGGGCGGGACTACGAGCAGTACTTC. Translating gives CASSRSGRDYEQYF.

This clonotype has just a few counts. This chain joins TRBV6-1 and TRBJ2-7; 7 nucleotides line up with TRBD2. The CDR3 covers 14 residues. Germline CDR1 reads MNHNS; CDR2 reads SASEGT. V dropped 6 bases and J dropped 2; count of bases not matched to a gene: 7. CDR3 nucleotides: TGTGCCAGCAGATATGGGGGGGGAGCCTACGAGCAGTACTTC. Amino acid sequence: CASRYGGGAYEQYF.